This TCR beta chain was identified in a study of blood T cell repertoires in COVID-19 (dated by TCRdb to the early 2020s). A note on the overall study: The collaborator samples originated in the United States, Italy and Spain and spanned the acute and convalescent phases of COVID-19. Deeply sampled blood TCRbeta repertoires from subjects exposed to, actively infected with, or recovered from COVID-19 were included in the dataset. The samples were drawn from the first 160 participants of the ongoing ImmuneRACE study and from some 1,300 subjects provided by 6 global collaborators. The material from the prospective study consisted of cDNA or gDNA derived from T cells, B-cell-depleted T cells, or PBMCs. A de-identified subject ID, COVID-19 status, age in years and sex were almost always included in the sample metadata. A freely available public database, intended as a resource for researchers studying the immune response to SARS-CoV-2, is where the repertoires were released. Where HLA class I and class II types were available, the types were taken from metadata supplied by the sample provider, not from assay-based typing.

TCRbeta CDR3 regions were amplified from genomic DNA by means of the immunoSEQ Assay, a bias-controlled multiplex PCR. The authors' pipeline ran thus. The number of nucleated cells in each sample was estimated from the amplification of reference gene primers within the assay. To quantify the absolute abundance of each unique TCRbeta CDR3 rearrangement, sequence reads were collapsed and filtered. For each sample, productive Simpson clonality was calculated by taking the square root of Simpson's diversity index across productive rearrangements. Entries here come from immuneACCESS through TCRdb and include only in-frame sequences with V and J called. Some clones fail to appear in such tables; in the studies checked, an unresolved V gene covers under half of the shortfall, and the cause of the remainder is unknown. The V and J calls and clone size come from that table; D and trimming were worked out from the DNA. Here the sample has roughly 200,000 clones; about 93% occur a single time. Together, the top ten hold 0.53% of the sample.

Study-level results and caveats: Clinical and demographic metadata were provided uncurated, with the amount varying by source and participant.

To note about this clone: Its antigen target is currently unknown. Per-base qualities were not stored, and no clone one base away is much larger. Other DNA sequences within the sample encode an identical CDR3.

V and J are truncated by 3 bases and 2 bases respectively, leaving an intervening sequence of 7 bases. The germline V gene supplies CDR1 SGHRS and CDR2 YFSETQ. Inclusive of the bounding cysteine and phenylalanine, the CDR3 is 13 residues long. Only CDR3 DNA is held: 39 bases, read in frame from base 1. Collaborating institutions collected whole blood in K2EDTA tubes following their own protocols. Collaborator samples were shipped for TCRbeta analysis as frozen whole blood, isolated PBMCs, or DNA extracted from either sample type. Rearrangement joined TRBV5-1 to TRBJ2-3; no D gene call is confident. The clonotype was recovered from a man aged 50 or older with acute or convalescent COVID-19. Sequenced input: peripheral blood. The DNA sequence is TGCGCCAGCAGCTCTACCTCCACAGATACGCAGTATTTT. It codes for CASSSTSTDTQYF.